This T cell receptor beta chain originates from a study of control samples from healthy donors and cancer patients (dated by TCRdb to between 2020 and 2021). The protocol used for the library was the immunoSEQ multiplex PCR assay. The table was pulled from immuneACCESS by TCRdb, which kept in-frame rearrangements only. Such tables lose some clones; where checked, under half of the loss comes from unresolved V genes, and the rest has no known cause. The sample contains 120,000 or so clones, approximately 92% of them found a single time. The ten largest account for approximately 0.58% of the sample. The germline V gene provides CDR1 SGDLS and CDR2 YYNGEE. Clipping removes 2 bases from V and 5 bases from J, with 4 as the unmatched junction base count. Measured from the cysteine to the phenylalanine, the CDR3 is 15 residues long. Only CDR3 DNA is held: 45 bases, read in frame from base 1. Details on this clone: Its cognate antigen has yet to be identified. No much larger clone is present one base from it, and per-base qualities are unavailable.

The TCR originated in a man older than 75 with head and neck cancer. Specimen: PBMCs. The chain links TRBV9 with TRBJ2-2, and 9 bases in between align with TRBD2. The CDR3 region reads CASSVGGGGTGELFF. The DNA reads TGTGCCAGCAGCGTCGGCGGGGGGGGAACCGGGGAGCTGTTTTTT.